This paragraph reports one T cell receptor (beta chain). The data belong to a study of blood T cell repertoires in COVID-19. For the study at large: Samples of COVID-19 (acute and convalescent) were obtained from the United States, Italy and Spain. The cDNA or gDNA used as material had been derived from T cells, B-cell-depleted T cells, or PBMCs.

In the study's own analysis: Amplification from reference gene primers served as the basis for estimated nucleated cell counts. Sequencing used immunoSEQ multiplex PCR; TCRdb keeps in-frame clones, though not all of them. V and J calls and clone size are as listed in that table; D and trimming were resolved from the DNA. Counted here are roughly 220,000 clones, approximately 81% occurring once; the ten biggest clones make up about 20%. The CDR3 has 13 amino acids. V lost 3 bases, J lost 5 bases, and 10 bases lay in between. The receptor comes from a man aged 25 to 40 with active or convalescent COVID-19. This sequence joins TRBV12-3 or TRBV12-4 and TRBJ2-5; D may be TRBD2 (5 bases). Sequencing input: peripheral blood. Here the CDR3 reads CASSLVLGETQYF. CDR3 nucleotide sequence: TGTGCCAGCAGTTTGGTACTAGGGGAGACCCAGTACTTC.